The 27 T cell receptor beta chains given below trace back to one sample, sequenced in a study of T cell responses to AZD1222 COVID-19 vaccine. Using immunoSEQ multiplex PCR, the repertoire was profiled, and TCRdb retains in-frame clones only, with some absent. This sample lists 150,000 or so clones; its ten largest clones have about 2.2%. The sequenced material came from peripheral blood. The source is an adult in good health.

The rearrangement uses TRBV6-6 and TRBJ2-4, with 7 positions matching TRBD2. The CDR3 has 17 amino acids. V gave up 5 bases and J gave up 1 base; unmatched junction bases: 11. Germline loops: CDR1 MNHNY, CDR2 SVGAGI (reference sequence). CDR3: CASSPWGGNSAKNIQYF. The CDR3 coding sequence is TGTGCCAGCAGTCCGTGGGGGGGGAATAGTGCCAAAAACATTCAGTACTTC.

The chain is built from TRBV18 and TRBJ1-4; D remains unclear. The CDR3 covers 15 residues. Germline V gene data show CDR1 as KGHSH and CDR2 as LQKENI. With 3 bases removed from V and 4 bases from J, the gap between germline ends came to 12 bases. As DNA, the CDR3 is TGTGCCAGCTCACCGCAGACGGATCTTAATGAAAAACTGTTTTTT. This gives the protein CASSPQTDLNEKLFF.

The chain links TRBV3-1 (or the pseudogene TRBV3-2) to TRBJ1-2; D gene uncertain. CDR1 and CDR2 (germline): LGHDT, YNNKEL (reference sequence). CDR3 length equals 14 residues. The V gene lost 4 bases and the J gene lost 1 base, with 10 bases spanning the gap. DNA for the CDR3: TGTGCCAGCAGCCCTGATCTAGGTAACTATGGCTACACCTTC. Amino acids: CASSPDLGNYGYTF.

DNA for the CDR3: TGCGCCAGCAGCCAAAAAGGGGCAGGCCACAATGAGCAGTTCTTC. Translated, it gives CASSQKGAGHNEQFF. J is TRBJ2-1 and V is TRBV4-3; D possibly corresponds to TRBD1 (5 bases). V was trimmed by 2 bases and J by 5 bases, leaving 13 bases between them. The CDR3 is 15 amino acids. Germline V CDR1 and CDR2: LGHNA, YSLEER.

The CDR3, as DNA: TGTGCCAGCAGCTTCGTGGGGACAGGTCACTACGAGCAGTACTTC. It specifies CASSFVGTGHYEQYF. The chain employs TRBV5-5 and TRBJ2-7, with TRBD1 matching 8 bases. Germline CDR1 and CDR2: SGHKS and YYEKEE (reference sequence). This CDR3 spans 15 amino acids. With 2 bases clipped from V and 3 bases from J, the junction kept 7 bases outside the gene matches. The variable domain in full, completed from reference TRBV5-5 and TRBJ2-7, reads DAGVTQSPTHLIKTRGQQVTLRCSPISGHKSVSWYQQVLGQGPQFIFQYYEKEERGRGNFPDRFSARQFPNYSSELNVNALLLGDSALYLCASSFVGTGHYEQYFGPGTRLTVT.

The chain combines TRBV7-7 with TRBJ2-5, with D maybe TRBD2 (5 bases). The CDR3 has 15 residues. Germline CDR1 reads SSHAT; CDR2 reads FNYEAQ (reference sequence). Between the trimmed V and J ends, which lost 0 bases and 4 bases, there was a span of 12 bases. Written as DNA, the CDR3 is TGTGCCAGCAGCTTAGCGTTGGCTAGCCGAGAGACCCAGTACTTC. This encodes CASSLALASRETQYF.

The chain has TRBV6-2 or TRBV6-3 and TRBJ1-5; no firm D call. Germline CDR1 and CDR2: MNHEY and SVGEGT. The CDR3 runs 15 residues. V was trimmed by 0 bases and J by 2 bases, leaving 8 bases between them. The CDR3 coding sequence is TGTGCCAGCAGTTACTCGTTTTCACGCAATCAGCCCCAGCATTTT. Translated: CASSYSFSRNQPQHF.

The V call is TRBV28, the J call TRBJ1-3; 7 bases map to TRBD1. The CDR3 length is 16 residues. V gave up 6 bases and J gave up 0 bases; unmatched junction bases: 8. Per the germline V gene, CDR1 is MDHEN and CDR2 is SYDVKM. The DNA of the CDR3 is TGTGCCAGCAGCTCTCCAGGGGGACCCTCTGGAAACACCATATATTTT. It translates to CASSSPGGPSGNTIYF. Variable domain in full (rest from reference TRBV28 and TRBJ1-3): DVKVTQSSRYLVKRTGEKVFLECVQDMDHENMFWYRQDPGLGLRLIYFSYDVKMKEKGDIPEGYSVSREKKERFSLILESASTNQTSMYLCASSSPGGPSGNTIYFGEGSWLTVV.

This chain connects TRBV6-5 to TRBJ1-1; D is possibly TRBD1 (6 bases). Germline CDR1 and CDR2: MNHEY and SVGAGI. Trimming removed 2 bases at V and 8 bases at J, with 12 bases between. The CDR3 has 13 amino acids. In DNA, the CDR3 is TGTGCCAGCAGTTACAACTCTCAGGGGGAAGCTTTCTTT. It encodes CASSYNSQGEAFF.

The rearrangement joins TRBV9 to TRBJ1-6; D not resolved. Trimming took off 4 bases at V and 9 bases at J, with 14 bases between the two ends. Germline loops: CDR1 SGDLS, CDR2 YYNGEE. The length of the CDR3 is 14 residues. CDR3 sequence: CASSPDPLGSPLHF. The CDR3 coding sequence is TGTGCCAGCAGCCCGGACCCGCTTGGTTCACCCCTCCACTTT.

J is TRBJ1-1 and V is TRBV12-3 or TRBV12-4; D unclear. Trimming took 6 bases from V and 7 from J, leaving 12 bases between them. The CDR3 extends over 12 amino acids. CDR3 nucleotide sequence: TGTGCCAGCAGCCCCGGACGGTTTGAAGCTTTCTTT. Translating gives CASSPGRFEAFF.

This chain uses TRBV14 with TRBJ2-3, with 7 bases aligning to TRBD2. The CDR3 contains 16 residues. The J segment lost 1 base and the V segment lost 0 bases, leaving 4 bases of the junction unmatched. Germline CDR1 SGHDN, CDR2 FVKESK. CDR3 in DNA: TGTGCCAGCAGCCAAGAGCGGGGGACTCGCACAGATACGCAGTATTTT. Amino acid sequence: CASSQERGTRTDTQYF.

The chain combines TRBV6-1 with TRBJ1-2, with 7 bases that match TRBD1. V dropped 2 bases and J dropped 8; count of bases not matched to a gene: 23. Germline CDR1 reads MNHNS; CDR2 reads SASEGT. The CDR3 has 19 residues. The CDR3 DNA reads TGTGCCAGCAGTGAAAGGCTCCCAACGCAGCCGGGACAGACGGGAGGCTACACCTTC. Translating gives CASSERLPTQPGQTGGYTF.

This chain joins TRBV7-3 and TRBJ2-7; no clear D. Germline V lookup: CDR1 SGHTA, CDR2 FQGTGA. This CDR3 region has 13 residues. Trimming removed 1 base from V and 3 bases from J, with 7 bases in between. CDR3 sequence reads: CASSLSSHYEQYF. CDR3 bases: TGTGCCAGCAGCTTAAGTTCCCACTACGAGCAGTACTTC.

The chain employs TRBV4-1 and TRBJ2-4; 14 positions agree with TRBD2. Trimming at V came to 3 bases and at J to 6 bases, leaving 7 bases not matched to a gene. CDR1 is MGHRA and CDR2 is YSYEKL in the germline V gene. The CDR3 totals 17 residues. CDR3 amino acids: CASSQTSGGVEGNIQYF. CDR3 DNA sequence: TGCGCCAGCAGCCAGACTAGCGGGGGGGTTGAGGGAAACATTCAGTACTTC.

The chain joins TRBV6-1 to TRBJ1-2, with D maybe TRBD1 (6 bases). There are 15 residues in the CDR3. Trimming stripped 0 bases from V and 0 bases from J, with 8 bases between. CDR1 is MNHNS and CDR2 is SASEGT in the germline V gene. Here the CDR3 DNA reads TGTGCCAGCAGTGAAGCATCAGGGGCTAACTATGGCTACACCTTC. Its translation: CASSEASGANYGYTF.

The V call is TRBV4-3, the J call TRBJ2-5, with 9 bases identical to TRBD2. The CDR3 spans 15 residues. Germline assignment: CDR1 LGHNA and CDR2 YSLEER. V shed 0 bases, J shed 1 base, and the junction held 0 bases outside the gene matches. For the CDR3, the DNA is TGCGCCAGCAGCCAAGAGCGGGGGGGCCAAGAGACCCAGTACTTC. Amino acid sequence: CASSQERGGQETQYF.

The chain employs TRBV27 and TRBJ2-1, with D hard to call. This CDR3 is 15 amino acids long. Looked up from germline, CDR1 is MNHEY and CDR2 is SMNVEV (reference sequence). V lost 0 bases and J lost 2, with 8 bases in between. This CDR3 reads CASSLSKVPYNEQFF. In DNA form, the CDR3 reads TGTGCCAGCAGTTTATCTAAGGTGCCCTACAATGAGCAGTTCTTC.

The chain's CDR3 is CSFTRGYSAEAFF. The CDR3 nucleotides are TGCAGCTTTACTAGGGGGTACAGCGCTGAAGCTTTCTTT. This chain uses TRBV29-1 with TRBJ1-1, with D perhaps matching TRBD1 (6 bases). The CDR3 loop spans 13 amino acids. Germline-derived CDR1 and CDR2 are SQVTM and ANQGSEA. Between the trimmed V and J ends, which lost 8 bases and 6 bases, there was a span of 19 bases.

This chain uses TRBV9 with TRBJ1-1; D is perhaps TRBD1 (6 bases). Per germline, CDR1 SGDLS and CDR2 YYNGEE. The CDR3 runs to 14 residues. V lost 2 bases to trimming and J lost 1 base, with 9 bases between them. In nucleotides, the CDR3 is TGTGCCAGCAGCGTCACACAGGGGAACACTGAAGCTTTCTTT. This gives the protein CASSVTQGNTEAFF.

The chain uses TRBV6-6 and TRBJ1-6, with D hard to call. In germline, CDR1 is MNHNY, CDR2 SVGAGI (reference sequence). The ends were cut back, 6 bases at V and 8 bases at J, with 20 bases in the middle. CDR3 length: 16 residues. The CDR3 region is CASSPSAPANYSPLHF. The CDR3 coding sequence is TGTGCCAGCAGCCCGTCGGCCCCCGCCAACTATTCACCCCTCCACTTT.

A word on this clone: Compared with germline, one end of the junction differs, possibly owing to a read error. The V call is TRBV3-1 (or the pseudogene TRBV3-2), the J call TRBJ1-6; possibly TRBD1 for D (5 bases). This CDR3 contains 14 residues. CDR1 and CDR2 from the germline V gene are LGHDT and YNNKEL (reference sequence). CDR3 in amino acids: CASGQVPGRSPLHF. CDR3 coding DNA: TGTGCCAGCGGCCAAGTTCCGGGGCGTTCACCCCTCCACTTT.

The gene calls are TRBV30 and TRBJ2-5; 11 bases line up with TRBD2. The V segment lost 1 base and the J segment 3 bases; nucleotides outside the gene matches: 10. Germline CDR1 GTSNPN, CDR2 SVGIG (reference sequence). The CDR3 is 17 residues long. The CDR3 loop is CAWSGLAGLFYKETQYF. The CDR3 DNA reads TGTGCCTGGAGTGGACTAGCGGGGTTATTTTACAAAGAGACCCAGTACTTC.

The chain combines TRBV5-1 with TRBJ1-3, with D possibly being TRBD1 (5 bases). V was shortened by 0 bases and J by 0 bases, with 13 bases between the two germline ends. Germline V gene sequence: CDR1 SGHRS, CDR2 YFSETQ. The CDR3 totals 17 residues. CDR3 in DNA: TGCGCCAGCAGCTTGGCCGGGGACCGGAACTCTGGAAACACCATATATTTT. It specifies CASSLAGDRNSGNTIYF.

V and J are TRBV12-3 or TRBV12-4 and TRBJ1-2, with TRBD1 as a possible D gene (6 bases). This CDR3 has 13 residues. Trimming cost V 6 bases and J 4 bases, with 12 bases left between them. CDR3 sequence (DNA): TGTGCCAGCAGCCAGGGGATCCCCTATGGCTACACCTTC. This translates into CASSQGIPYGYTF.

The chain uses TRBV19 and TRBJ1-6, with D perhaps matching TRBD1 (5 bases). CDR1 LNHDA and CDR2 SQIVND come from the germline V gene (reference sequence). V was cut by 3 bases and J by 0 bases, with 12 bases left in between. The CDR3 sequence is 17 residues long. CDR3 in DNA: TGTGCCAGTAGTATGGGACTGGACGGCTCCTATAATTCACCCCTCCACTTT. This translates into CASSMGLDGSYNSPLHF.

V and J are TRBV3-1 (or the pseudogene TRBV3-2) and TRBJ1-2; 10 bases align to TRBD1. The CDR3 is 14 residues long. In germline, CDR1 is LGHDT, CDR2 YNNKEL (reference sequence). Trimming at V came to 4 bases and at J to 7 bases, leaving 6 bases not matched to a gene. In nucleotides, the CDR3 is TGTGCCAGCAGCCCGGGACAGGGGAGGGGTGGCTACACCTTC. Translation: CASSPGQGRGGYTF.